This T cell receptor beta chain comes out of a study of cytomegalovirus exposure and HLA in healthy donors. The PCR employed 60 Vbeta primers together with 13 Jbeta primers. Repertoires were generated with immunoSEQ multiplex PCR, while TCRdb's copy carries only in-frame clones and drops some. Altogether 100,000 to 150,000 clones are present, 70% to 85% being singletons, with the ten largest covering approximately 1.5%. V was clipped by 6 bases and J by 5 bases; unmatched bases: 4. Germline CDR1 and CDR2: KGHSH and LQKENI. This CDR3 spans 14 amino acids. This clonotype was obtained from a female donor in good health and CMV-seronegative. The J gene is TRBJ1-6, the V gene TRBV18; 7 bases align to TRBD1. Sequencing was done on a sample of PBMCs. The CDR3 spells CASSEGQHNSPLHF. The DNA for the CDR3 is TGTGCCAGCTCTGAGGGACAGCATAATTCACCCCTCCACTTT.